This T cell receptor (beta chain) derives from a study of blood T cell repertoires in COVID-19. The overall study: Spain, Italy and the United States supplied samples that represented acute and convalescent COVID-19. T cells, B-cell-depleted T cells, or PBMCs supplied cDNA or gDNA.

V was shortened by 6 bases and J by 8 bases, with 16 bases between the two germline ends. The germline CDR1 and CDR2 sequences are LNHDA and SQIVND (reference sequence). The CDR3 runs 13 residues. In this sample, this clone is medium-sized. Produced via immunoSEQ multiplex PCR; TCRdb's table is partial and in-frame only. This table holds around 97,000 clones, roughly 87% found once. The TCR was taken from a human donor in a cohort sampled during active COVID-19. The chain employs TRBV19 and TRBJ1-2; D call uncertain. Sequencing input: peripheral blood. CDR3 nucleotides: TGTGCCAGTAGGAAAGACGGGGAAGGAGGCTACACCTTC. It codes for CASRKDGEGGYTF.